Following are 13 T cell receptor beta chains from one sample sequenced in a study of cytomegalovirus exposure and HLA in healthy donors. A multiplex PCR was run with 60 Vbeta primers and 13 Jbeta primers. Clones were read by immunoSEQ multiplex PCR, and TCRdb kept only the in-frame ones, dropping some. The sample lists 80,000 or so clones, around two thirds occurring once. The sample was PBMCs. The receptors here all came from a man in his fifties or sixties in good health and CMV-seropositive.

The gene calls are TRBV5-1 and TRBJ2-1; tentative D call: TRBD1 (5 bases). V was trimmed by 1 base and J by 6 bases, leaving 14 bases between them. Germline values: CDR1 SGHRS, CDR2 YFSETQ. CDR3 size: 15 residues. The CDR3: CASSLWQGAGNEQFF. DNA for the CDR3: TGCGCCAGCAGCTTGTGGCAAGGGGCCGGCAATGAGCAGTTCTTC.

The chain couples TRBV19 to TRBJ1-2; 11 positions match TRBD1. The V gene end was trimmed by 5 bases and the J gene end by 4 bases; junction bases not matched to a gene: 3. The germline CDR1 and CDR2 sequences are LNHDA and SQIVND (reference sequence). The CDR3 loop spans 14 amino acids. The DNA of the CDR3 is TGTGCCAGTAGTGTCGGACAGGGGGCCTATGGCTACACCTTC. Translated: CASSVGQGAYGYTF.

This CDR3 is CASSFPDRGRNTEAFF. The CDR3 DNA reads TGCGCCAGCAGCTTCCCGGACAGGGGGCGGAACACTGAAGCTTTCTTT. This chain connects TRBV5-1 to TRBJ1-1, with 11 bases fitting TRBD1. J gave up 1 base and V 2 bases, and 4 bases lay outside the gene matches. The CDR3 length is 16 residues. The germline V gene encodes CDR1 SGHRS and CDR2 YFSETQ. Based on the CDR3 plus reference TRBV5-1 and TRBJ1-1, the full variable domain is KAGVTQTPRYLIKTRGQQVTLSCSPISGHRSVSWYQQTPGQGLQFLFEYFSETQRNKGNFPGRFSGRQFSNSRSEMNVSTLELGDSALYLCASSFPDRGRNTEAFFGQGTRLTVV.

This rearrangement joins TRBV13 to TRBJ1-2; possible D gene TRBD1, 6 bases. This CDR3 contains 14 residues. V shed 0 bases and J shed 2 bases, with 7 bases lying between them. Germline CDR1 PRHDT, CDR2 FYEKMQ (reference sequence). Written as DNA, the CDR3 is TGTGCCAGCAGCTTAGGGCAGGGGAACTATGGCTACACCTTC. The encoded protein is CASSLGQGNYGYTF.

The chain joins TRBV9 to TRBJ1-2; TRBD1 might be the D (5 bases). V was pared by 0 bases and J by 8 bases, with 14 bases between. From germline, CDR1 is SGDLS and CDR2 YYNGEE. The CDR3 totals 14 residues. CDR3 sequence (DNA): TGTGCCAGCAGCGTAGGGGAAGGGGAAGGCGGCTACACCTTC. It codes for CASSVGEGEGGYTF.

The rearrangement joins TRBV28 to TRBJ2-7; 8 nucleotides agree with TRBD1. V was pared by 4 bases and J by 0 bases, with 5 bases of the junction left unmatched. CDR1 MDHEN and CDR2 SYDVKM come from the germline V gene. The CDR3 extends over 15 amino acids. Written as DNA, the CDR3 is TGTGCCAGCAGTTATCCGGGACAGGACTCCTACGAGCAGTACTTC. Translating gives CASSYPGQDSYEQYF.

The chain uses TRBV6-5 and TRBJ2-7; D unclear. V shed 6 bases and J shed 2 bases, with 17 bases lying between them. In germline, CDR1 is MNHEY, CDR2 SVGAGI. The CDR3 has 15 residues. In DNA form, the CDR3 reads TGTGCCAGCAGCCCTCTCGGGTTACCTACCTACGAGCAGTACTTC. Translating gives CASSPLGLPTYEQYF.

This chain connects TRBV7-3 to TRBJ2-2; 8 bases are shared with TRBD2. This CDR3 contains 13 residues. Germline V lookup: CDR1 SGHTA, CDR2 FQGTGA. V gave up 8 bases and J gave up 8 bases; unmatched junction bases: 7. CDR3 sequence (DNA): TGTGCCAGCGGTGGGATAGCGGGAGGGGAGCTGTTTTTT. Translating it yields CASGGIAGGELFF.

V usage is TRBV10-3 and J usage is TRBJ2-3; 8 bases are shared with TRBD2. CDR1 is ENHRY and CDR2 is SYGVKD in the germline V gene. The CDR3 has 15 residues. Trimming removed 4 bases from V and 4 bases from J; junction bases left unmatched: 7. The CDR3 coding sequence is TGTGCCATCAGTGTTGGGCGGGAGGTGCCAGATACGCAGTATTTT. Translating gives CAISVGREVPDTQYF.

This chain links TRBV5-1 with TRBJ2-1, with a possible D match to TRBD1 (6 bases). The V end was cut by 0 bases, the J end by 6 bases, with 19 bases between. The CDR3 has 17 residues. Germline loops: CDR1 SGHRS, CDR2 YFSETQ. The CDR3 coding sequence is TGCGCCAGCAGCTTGGGGGCCGGGCAGGGGTCCAGCAATGAGCAGTTCTTC. It is translated as CASSLGAGQGSSNEQFF.

The rearrangement links TRBV4-1 to TRBJ2-7; the D is unclear. This CDR3 has 14 amino acids. The V end was cut by 3 bases, the J end by 6 bases, with 15 bases between. Germline V lookup: CDR1 MGHRA, CDR2 YSYEKL. The CDR3 DNA reads as TGCGCCAGCAGCCAGGGTGACAAACCCTGCGAGCAGTACTTC. It is translated as CASSQGDKPCEQYF.

This rearrangement joins TRBV5-4 to TRBJ2-7; D remains ambiguous. CDR3 length equals 16 residues. From germline, CDR1 is SGHNT and CDR2 YYREEE (reference sequence). The V end lost 4 bases, the J end lost 2 bases, and 19 bases lay between the germline ends. DNA for the CDR3: TGTGCCAGCAGCCCCCCCGACTCCGCTGGCCCCTACGAGCAGTACTTC. It codes for CASSPPDSAGPYEQYF.

V and J are TRBV7-3 and TRBJ2-3; no clear D gene. V was trimmed by 1 base and J by 2 bases, leaving 10 bases between them. This CDR3 spans 15 amino acids. CDR1 SGHTA and CDR2 FQGTGA come from the germline V gene. The CDR3 loop is CASSLNALPTDTQYF. In DNA, the CDR3 is TGTGCCAGCAGCTTAAACGCGCTCCCCACAGATACGCAGTATTTT.